This T cell receptor (beta chain) was sequenced in a study of blood T cell repertoires in COVID-19. Background on the study: Samples taken during acute and convalescent COVID-19 were collected in the United States, Italy and Spain. PBMCs, B-cell-depleted T cells, or T cells provided the cDNA or gDNA that made up the material.

Authors' processing steps: Amplified reference gene primers provided the basis for estimating nucleated cell counts. Clones were read by immunoSEQ multiplex PCR, and TCRdb kept only the in-frame ones, dropping some. For V, J and clone size, that table is used; D and trimming come from the DNA. In the table there are 130,000 or so clones, 81% of which are singletons. The sequenced sample consisted of peripheral blood. The receptor comes from a woman in her sixties or seventies with active or convalescent COVID-19.

CDR3 sequence reads: CASRRASSPRPEETQYF. The DNA for the CDR3 is TGCGCCAGCAGGCGGGCTTCGTCCCCCCGGCCGGAAGAGACCCAGTACTTC. The chain employs TRBV5-1 and TRBJ2-5; D possibly corresponds to TRBD2 (5 bases). CDR3 length equals 17 residues. The ends were cut back, 5 bases at V and 3 bases at J, with 23 bases in the middle. Germline values: CDR1 SGHRS, CDR2 YFSETQ.